The clone carrying this T cell receptor (beta chain) was seen a handful of times. These data belong to a study of blood T cells in healthy people across ages. The germline CDR1 and CDR2 sequences are ENHRY and SYGVKD. V shed 11 bases and J 1 base; nucleotides not matched to a gene: 13. CDR3 length: 18 amino acids. A second PCR, run for about 7 to 11 cycles, used a sample-barcoded 5' primer plus a J-beta primer mix. TCRdb re-derived calls from the 5' RACE reads in MiXCR, one entry per CDR3 protein. The sample lists some 940,000 distinct CDR3 sequences; under 35% were seen once. This same sample was also part of a study on T cells of mothers and their children.

The genes are TRBV10-3 and TRBJ2-4, with 14 nucleotides matching TRBD2. Sequenced: blood. The clonotype comes from a middle-aged woman in good health. CDR3 region: CALGPGTSGSGAKNIQYF. CDR3 nucleotide sequence: TGTGCCCTGGGACCGGGGACTAGCGGGAGCGGGGCCAAAAACATTCAGTACTTC.